This T cell receptor beta chain appears in the sequencing data of a study of T cells in Graves' hyperthyroidism and ophthalmopathy. Amplification of TCR beta CDR3 regions used RNA as the template. The primer set for the first-round RT-PCR of the TCR CDR3 was HTBI. A single record per CDR3 protein comes from TCRdb applying MiXCR to the multiplex PCR reads. The sample holds 500,000 to 650,000 distinct CDR3 sequences, roughly 15% seen once. This clonotype was seen a few times. V was cut by 6 bases and J by 4 bases, with 9 bases left in between. The CDR3 length is 13 residues. In germline, CDR1 is KGHDR, CDR2 SFDVKD. Fresh 10 ml peripheral blood yielded PBMCs.

This chain uses TRBV24-1 with TRBJ1-5; D is unclear. The receptor comes from a woman aged 50 to 60 with Graves' ophthalmopathy. The sequencing input was blood. CDR3 nucleotides: TGTGCCACCAGTTCCACGGGAAATCAGCCCCAGCATTTT. Translated: CATSSTGNQPQHF.